The rows below give T cell receptor beta chains drawn from one sample of a study of control samples from healthy donors and cancer patients. TCRdb's table, derived via immunoSEQ multiplex PCR, lists solely in-frame clones and lacks some. The table records around 72,000 clones, around four fifths of them present only once. The sequenced material came from blood. The receptors here all came from a man in his forties or fifties in good health. The CDR3 runs from the conserved cysteine through the conserved F or W. D genes are given only for firm matches. Clone size is not always given. Where it is, it says once, few, many or a class for expanded clones.

TRBJ2-1 | - | TRBV7-8 | - | TGTGCCAGCAGCTCAGGACGGAGACAAGCTCATTTCTTC | CASSSGRRQAHFF
TRBJ2-5 | - | TRBV14 | - | TGTGCCAGCAGCCGGGGGGAGACCCAGTACTTC | CASSRGETQYF
TRBJ1-1 | few | TRBV5-1 | - | TGCGCCAGCAGCTTGAGAGGACGGGAAAACACTGAAGCTTTCTTT | CASSLRGRENTEAFF
TRBJ2-1 | - | TRBV19 | TRBD2 | TGTGCCAGTAGTAGGTTTGGACTAGCGGGGGGGGTGCCGAACAATGAGCAGTTCTTC | CASSRFGLAGGVPNNEQFF
TRBJ1-1 | once | TRBV18 | - | TGTGCCAGCTCACCCCCGGACCGGCGGATGAACACTGAAGCTTTCTTT | CASSPPDRRMNTEAFF
TRBJ2-3 | - | TRBV19 | - | TGTGCCAGTAGTGTCACCACAGATACGCAGTATTTT | CASSVTTDTQYF
TRBJ1-2 | - | TRBV7-2 | TRBD1 | TGTGCCAGCAGCTACCATCAGGGGGCCTCCGGGGGCTACACCTTC | CASSYHQGASGGYTF
TRBJ1-1 | - | TRBV11-3 | - | TGTGCCAGCAGCTTAGATGGGCAAAGTGAAGCTTTCTTT | CASSLDGQSEAFF
TRBJ2-5 | few | TRBV7-9 | - | TGTGCCAGCAGCTTAGTGGGCGAGACCCAGTACTTC | CASSLVGETQYF
TRBJ2-1 | - | TRBV7-9 | TRBD2 | TGTGCCAGCAGCTTAGGAGGTGGGAGGGCCTACAATGAGCAGTTCTTC | CASSLGGGRAYNEQFF
TRBJ2-1 | - | TRBV3-1/TRBV3-2 | TRBD2 | TGTGCCAGCAGCCCCGGATGGGGACTAGTGTCGAATGAGCAGTTCTTC | CASSPGWGLVSNEQFF
TRBJ2-5 | - | TRBV5-4 | - | TGTGCCAGCAGCTTGGCGCAAGAGACCCAGTACTTC | CASSLAQETQYF
TRBJ1-5 | - | TRBV30 | TRBD1 | TGTGCCTGGAGCCAGGGGGGGGCCAATCAGCCCCAGCATTTT | CAWSQGGANQPQHF
TRBJ2-2 | - | TRBV10-2 | - | TGCGCCAGCAGTCTGGACCCGGCGGGATACACCGGGGAGCTGTTTTTT | CASSLDPAGYTGELFF
TRBJ1-5 | - | TRBV30 | TRBD1 | TGTGCCTGGAGCCCCGGACAGGACAATCAGCCCCAGCATTTT | CAWSPGQDNQPQHF
TRBJ2-7 | - | TRBV24-1 | - | TGTGCCACCAGTGATTCCACGGGAGACCACTACGAGCAGTACTTC | CATSDSTGDHYEQYF
TRBJ1-1 | - | TRBV18 | - | TGTGCCAGCTCACCGGCGAACACTGAAGCTTTCTTT | CASSPANTEAFF
TRBJ2-3 | - | TRBV18 | TRBD2 | TGTGCCAGCTCACCAAGGAGAACTAGCGGACACACAGATACGCAGTATTTT | CASSPRRTSGHTDTQYF
TRBJ2-1 | - | TRBV11-3 | - | TGTGCCAGCAGCTTAGAGGTTAGCTGGAATGAGCAGTTCTTC | CASSLEVSWNEQFF
TRBJ2-7 | - | TRBV11-3 | - | TGTGCCAGCAGCGCTCTGTGGGGGTACGAGCAGTACTTC | CASSALWGYEQYF
TRBJ2-3 | - | TRBV9 | - | TGTGCCAGCAGCGTAGAAGGGGCCGGGACAGATACGCAGTATTTT | CASSVEGAGTDTQYF
TRBJ2-3 | - | TRBV27 | - | TGTGCCAGCAGTTTCTCAGGCGCAGATACGCAGTATTTT | CASSFSGADTQYF